These 5 T cell receptor beta chains share one sample of origin, sequenced in a study of cytomegalovirus exposure and HLA in healthy donors. With 60 Vbeta and 13 Jbeta primers, the PCR was carried out. Sequencing was performed with immunoSEQ multiplex PCR; in TCRdb, only in-frame clones are kept and a portion is missing. Here the sample spans 180,000 or so clones, 80% to 90% being singletons. The sample taken for sequencing was PBMCs. These receptors were collected from a man aged 18 to 29 in good health and CMV-seropositive.

The gene calls are TRBV7-2 and TRBJ2-2; possible D gene TRBD2, 6 bases. Trimming removed 4 bases at V and 4 bases at J, with 16 bases between. CDR1 and CDR2 from the germline V gene are SGHTA and FQGNSA. The CDR3 runs 16 residues. CDR3 sequence (DNA): TGTGCCAGCAGCTACCGGGACTCGGTCTCCACCGGGGAGCTGTTTTTT. It translates to CASSYRDSVSTGELFF. Drawing the rest from reference TRBV7-2 and TRBJ2-2, the complete variable domain is GAGVSQSPSNKVTEKGKDVELRCDPISGHTALYWYRQSLGQGLEFLIYFQGNSAPDKSGLPSDRFSAERTGGSVSTLTIQRTQQEDSAVYLCASSYRDSVSTGELFFGEGSRLTVL.

The rearrangement uses TRBV21-1 and TRBJ1-2. TRBV21-1 is a pseudogene. The CDR3 runs 13 residues. In DNA form, the CDR3 reads TGTGCCAGCAGCAGGCGGGTTCGGCATGGCTACACCTTC. It encodes CASSRRVRHGYTF.

This clone occurred a few times. This rearrangement joins TRBV27 to TRBJ1-4; D gene ambiguous. The CDR3 totals 14 residues. V shed 4 bases and J shed 6 bases, with 12 bases lying between them. Per the germline V gene, CDR1 is MNHEY and CDR2 is SMNVEV (reference sequence). This CDR3 reads CASSSEAGDEKLFF. CDR3 DNA sequence: TGTGCCAGCAGTTCTGAGGCCGGAGATGAAAAACTGTTTTTT.

This chain uses TRBV2 with TRBJ2-5, with 7 bases fitting TRBD1. The J call may be mistaken, given a closer DNA end match to TRBJ2-7. Germline CDR1 reads SNHLY; CDR2 reads FYNNEI. The length of the CDR3 is 12 residues. The DNA of the CDR3 is TGTGCCAGCAGGGGACAGCCCCCCGAGCAGTACTTC. Translation gives CASRGQPPEQYF.

Comments on this clone: The conserved final phenylalanine or tryptophan is absent from the CDR3, which likely points to a read error. It is unclear where the CDR3 begins or ends on the DNA, so no DNA is shown, and the CDR3 is as TCRdb lists it. The chain recombines TRBV6-6 with TRBJ1-3; no check of the table's D call, TRBD1, against the DNA was made. Looked up from germline, CDR1 is MNHNY and CDR2 is SVGAGI (reference sequence). Both ends counted, the CDR3 spans 11 residues. The CDR3: CASSSPPDTRL.